One T cell receptor beta chain is described in this entry. Per germline, CDR1 LNHDA and CDR2 SQIVND (reference sequence). The CDR3 consists of 13 residues. The germline V and J ends were trimmed by 8 bases and 4 bases, with 14 bases remaining between them. Assay used: immunoSEQ multiplex PCR; TCRdb lists only in-frame clones, some missing. The table has approximately 180,000 clones, 75% to 95% seen once. These data belong to a study of blood T cell repertoires in COVID-19. The overall study: Nucleic acid was either cDNA or gDNA, and it came from T cells, B-cell-depleted T cells, or PBMCs.

The source is a man over 45 with acute or convalescent COVID-19. The chain couples TRBV19 to TRBJ1-1, with D perhaps TRBD1 (6 bases). The sample taken for sequencing was peripheral blood. The CDR3 DNA reads TGTGCCAGTGTACAGGGTTGGGGCACTGAAGCTTTCTTT. As protein: CASVQGWGTEAFF.